Listed below are T cell receptor beta chains from one sample, sequenced in a study of T cell repertoires in cytomegalovirus infection. Each CDR3 protein gets one entry after TCRdb re-called the reads with MiXCR. The top ten clones hold about 12% of a sample with a few hundred thousand distinct CDR3 sequences, more than 20% of them seen once. Material: PBMCs. These receptor sequences come from a human donor in good health (CMV status not recorded). Some clones in this sample may be carry-over from other donors' samples. The CDR3 runs from the conserved cysteine through the conserved F or W. The D gene is left open where the match is weak. Part of the rows lack a size; the others show once, few, many or a class for expanded clones.

D	J	V	length	size	CDR3	DNA
NA	TRBJ2-5	TRBV20-1	14	NA	CSAGRAGTKETQYF	TGCAGTGCTGGACGCGCAGGGACAAAAGAGACCCAGTACTTC
TRBD1	TRBJ2-5	TRBV7-2	14	NA	CASSFGTGVETQYF	TGTGCCAGCAGCTTCGGGACAGGGGTGGAGACCCAGTACTTC
NA	TRBJ2-1	TRBV11-2	11	NA	CASVGYNEQFF	TGTGCCAGCGTGGGCTACAATGAGCAGTTCTTC
NA	TRBJ1-1	TRBV15	16	once	CATSRAWGQGSTEAFF	TGTGCCACCAGCAGGGCCTGGGGCCAGGGAAGCACTGAAGCTTTCTTT
TRBD2	TRBJ2-7	TRBV7-2	18	many	CARIPGLAGAGRVYEQYF	TGTGCCAGGATTCCGGGACTAGCGGGAGCAGGGCGGGTCTACGAGCAGTACTTC
NA	TRBJ1-1	TRBV29-1	13	NA	CSVEPQGRTEAFF	TGCAGCGTGGAGCCACAGGGTAGGACTGAAGCTTTCTTT
NA	TRBJ1-1	TRBV18	14	NA	CASSPSGADTEAFF	TGTGCCAGCTCACCATCGGGGGCCGACACTGAAGCTTTCTTT
TRBD2	TRBJ2-1	TRBV7-9	15	NA	CASSSGTSKGDEQFF	TGTGCCAGCAGCTCCGGGACTAGCAAAGGCGATGAGCAGTTCTTC
NA	TRBJ2-3	TRBV6-6	13	NA	CASSYEGPDTQYF	TGTGCCAGCAGTTACGAGGGCCCAGATACGCAGTATTTT
NA	TRBJ1-1	TRBV6-2/TRBV6-3	17	few	CASSWEGQSTPNTEAFF	TGTGCCAGCAGTTGGGAGGGGCAATCGACCCCGAACACTGAAGCTTTCTTT
NA	TRBJ2-1	TRBV2	15	few	CASSEGPGRFREQFF	TGTGCCAGCAGTGAAGGACCAGGGCGCTTTCGGGAGCAGTTCTTC
NA	TRBJ1-2	TRBV20-1	13	NA	CSAQSGPSHGYTF	TGCAGTGCACAGAGTGGGCCCTCTCATGGCTACACCTTC
NA	TRBJ2-7	TRBV30	16	NA	CAWSGVVAASSYEQYF	TGTGCCTGGAGCGGAGTGGTAGCGGCTAGCTCCTACGAGCAGTACTTC
NA	TRBJ2-2	TRBV2	13	NA	CASSEGENGELFF	TGTGCCAGCAGTGAAGGGGAGAACGGGGAGCTGTTTTTT
NA	TRBJ2-1	TRBV7-6	12	many	CASSSTSGEQFF	TGTGCCAGCAGCTCGACTAGTGGTGAGCAGTTCTTC
NA	TRBJ2-2	TRBV29-1	12	NA	CSVKWSTGELFF	TGCAGCGTTAAATGGAGCACCGGGGAGCTGTTTTTT
NA	TRBJ2-3	TRBV7-3	13	NA	CASAQESGYTQYF	TGTGCCAGCGCGCAGGAGTCGGGTTATACGCAGTATTTT
NA	TRBJ1-3	TRBV28	14	NA	CASSLTRTGNTIYF	TGTGCCAGCAGTTTAACGCGTACTGGAAACACCATATATTTT
NA	TRBJ2-3	TRBV11-2	14	many	CASSLEAGGDTQYF	TGTGCCAGCAGCTTAGAGGCTGGTGGCGATACGCAGTATTTT
TRBD1	TRBJ2-3	TRBV28	17	NA	CASSLTGVESSTDTQYF	TGTGCCAGCAGTCTGACAGGGGTAGAATCTAGCACAGATACGCAGTATTTT
TRBD2	TRBJ2-7	TRBV7-2	13	few	CASSSTRGGEQYF	TGTGCCAGCAGCTCGACCCGGGGGGGCGAGCAGTACTTC
TRBD1	TRBJ1-2	TRBV9	14	NA	CASSGTGLDYGYTF	TGTGCCAGCAGCGGGACAGGGTTAGACTATGGCTACACCTTC
NA	TRBJ2-3	TRBV6-1	15	many	CASSEGGRFTDTQYF	TGTGCCAGCAGTGAAGGAGGCAGATTCACAGATACGCAGTATTTT
TRBD2	TRBJ2-2	TRBV5-1	14	NA	CASSTGGNTGELFF	TGCGCCAGCAGCACGGGGGGGAACACCGGGGAGCTGTTTTTT
TRBD1	TRBJ2-6	TRBV5-6	15	NA	CASSYTGVRANVLTF	TGTGCCAGCAGCTACACAGGGGTGAGGGCCAACGTCCTGACTTTC
NA	TRBJ2-7	TRBV9	13	NA	CASSVGTEDEQYF	TGTGCCAGCAGCGTAGGGACAGAGGACGAGCAGTACTTC
NA	TRBJ2-1	TRBV7-2	15	many	CASSLMGGSYNEQFF	TGTGCCAGCAGCTTAATGGGCGGTTCCTACAATGAGCAGTTCTTC
TRBD2	TRBJ2-5	TRBV20-1	15	NA	CSARVVAGVSETQYF	TGCAGTGCTAGAGTGGTAGCGGGAGTCTCAGAGACCCAGTACTTC
NA	TRBJ1-4	TRBV6-1	15	NA	CASSAASATNEKLFF	TGTGCCAGCAGTGCGGCATCGGCAACTAATGAAAAACTGTTTTTT
TRBD2	TRBJ2-1	TRBV6-2/TRBV6-3	16	many	CASSFTGLAGANEQFF	TGTGCCAGCAGTTTTACCGGACTAGCGGGAGCCAATGAGCAGTTCTTC
NA	TRBJ2-7	TRBV28	14	NA	CASRNSRGFYEQYF	TGTGCCAGCAGAAATTCCCGCGGCTTCTACGAGCAGTACTTC
NA	TRBJ2-5	TRBV7-2	14	many	CASSLGGGQETQYF	TGTGCCAGCAGCTTAGGGGGCGGGCAAGAGACCCAGTACTTC
NA	TRBJ2-5	TRBV5-6	14	NA	CASSDKTGGETQYF	TGTGCCAGCAGCGACAAGACAGGCGGAGAGACCCAGTACTTC
TRBD1	TRBJ2-2	TRBV3-1	14	once	CASSQGDRDSGLFF	TGTGCCAGCAGCCAGGGGGACAGGGACAGTGGGCTGTTTTTT
TRBD1	TRBJ2-3	TRBV5-1	15	few	CASSLQGANTDTQYF	TGCGCCAGCAGCTTACAGGGGGCGAACACAGATACGCAGTATTTT